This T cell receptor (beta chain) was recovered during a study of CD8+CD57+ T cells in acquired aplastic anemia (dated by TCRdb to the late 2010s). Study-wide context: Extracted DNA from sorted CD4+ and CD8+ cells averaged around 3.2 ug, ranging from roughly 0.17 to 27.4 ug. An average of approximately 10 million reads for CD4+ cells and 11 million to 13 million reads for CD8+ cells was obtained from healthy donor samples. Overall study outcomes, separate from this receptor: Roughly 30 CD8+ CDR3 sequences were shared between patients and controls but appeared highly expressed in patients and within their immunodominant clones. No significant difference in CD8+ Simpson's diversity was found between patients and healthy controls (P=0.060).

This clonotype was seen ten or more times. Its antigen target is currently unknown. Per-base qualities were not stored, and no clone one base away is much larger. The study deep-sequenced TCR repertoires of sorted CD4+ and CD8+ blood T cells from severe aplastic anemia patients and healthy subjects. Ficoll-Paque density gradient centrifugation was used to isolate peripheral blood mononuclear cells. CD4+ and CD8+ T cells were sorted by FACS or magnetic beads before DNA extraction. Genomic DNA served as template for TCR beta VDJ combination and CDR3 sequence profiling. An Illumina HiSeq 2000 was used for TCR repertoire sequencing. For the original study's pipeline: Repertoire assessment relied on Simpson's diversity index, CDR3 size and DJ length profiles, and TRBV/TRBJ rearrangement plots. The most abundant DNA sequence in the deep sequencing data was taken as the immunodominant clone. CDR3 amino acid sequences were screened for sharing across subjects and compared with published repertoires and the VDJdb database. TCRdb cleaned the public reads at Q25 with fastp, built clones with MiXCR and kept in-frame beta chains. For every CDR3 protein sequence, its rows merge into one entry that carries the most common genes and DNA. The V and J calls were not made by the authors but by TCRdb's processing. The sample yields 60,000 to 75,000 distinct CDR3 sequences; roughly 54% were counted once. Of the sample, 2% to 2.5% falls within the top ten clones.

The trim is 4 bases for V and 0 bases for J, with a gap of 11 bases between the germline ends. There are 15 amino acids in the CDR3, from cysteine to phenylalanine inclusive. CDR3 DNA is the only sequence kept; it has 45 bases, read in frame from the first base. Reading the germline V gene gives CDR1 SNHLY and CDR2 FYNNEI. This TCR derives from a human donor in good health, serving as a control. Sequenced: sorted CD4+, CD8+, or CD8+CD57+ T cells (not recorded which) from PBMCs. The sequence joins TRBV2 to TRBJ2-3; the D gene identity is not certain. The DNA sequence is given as TGTGCCAGCAGTGTGCCGGATACTAGCACAGATACGCAGTATTTT. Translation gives CASSVPDTSTDTQYF.